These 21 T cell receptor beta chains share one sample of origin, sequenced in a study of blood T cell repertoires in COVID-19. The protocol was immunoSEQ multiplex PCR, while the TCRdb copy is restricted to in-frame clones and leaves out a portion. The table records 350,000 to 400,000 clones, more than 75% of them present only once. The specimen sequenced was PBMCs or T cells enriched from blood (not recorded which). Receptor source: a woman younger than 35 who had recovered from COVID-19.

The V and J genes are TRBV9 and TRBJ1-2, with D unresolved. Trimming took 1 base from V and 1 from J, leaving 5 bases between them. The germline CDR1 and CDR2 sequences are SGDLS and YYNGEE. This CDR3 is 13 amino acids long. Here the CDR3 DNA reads TGTGCCAGCAGCGTAAACAGTAACTATGGCTACACCTTC. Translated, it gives CASSVNSNYGYTF.

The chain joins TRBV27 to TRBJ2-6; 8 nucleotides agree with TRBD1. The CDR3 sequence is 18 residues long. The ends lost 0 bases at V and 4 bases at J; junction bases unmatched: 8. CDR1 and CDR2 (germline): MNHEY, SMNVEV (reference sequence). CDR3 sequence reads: CASSLSFRQGAGANVLTF. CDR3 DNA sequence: TGTGCCAGCAGTTTATCGTTCCGTCAGGGGGCCGGGGCCAACGTCCTGACTTTC.

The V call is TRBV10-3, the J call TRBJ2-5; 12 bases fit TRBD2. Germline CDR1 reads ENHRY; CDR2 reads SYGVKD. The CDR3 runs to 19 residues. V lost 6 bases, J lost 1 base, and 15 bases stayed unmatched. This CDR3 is CAISEGTSGGPAGQETQYF. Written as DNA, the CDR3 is TGTGCCATCAGCGAAGGAACTAGCGGGGGGCCGGCCGGCCAAGAGACCCAGTACTTC.

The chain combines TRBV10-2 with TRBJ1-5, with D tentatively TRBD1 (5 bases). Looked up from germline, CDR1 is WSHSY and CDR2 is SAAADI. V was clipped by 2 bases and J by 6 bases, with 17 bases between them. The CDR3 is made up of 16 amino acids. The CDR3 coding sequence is TGCGCCAGCAGTGAGGTGCCAGGGACTCTCCGTCAGCCCCAGCATTTT. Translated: CASSEVPGTLRQPQHF.

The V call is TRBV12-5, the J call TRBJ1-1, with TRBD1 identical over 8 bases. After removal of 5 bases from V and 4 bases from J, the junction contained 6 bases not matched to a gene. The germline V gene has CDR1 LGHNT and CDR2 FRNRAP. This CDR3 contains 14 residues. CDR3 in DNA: TGTGCTAGTGGTCCTCAGGGGGCCAGCACTGAAGCTTTCTTT. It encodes CASGPQGASTEAFF. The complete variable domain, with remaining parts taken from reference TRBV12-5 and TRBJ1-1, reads DARVTQTPRHKVTEMGQEVTMRCQPILGHNTVFWYRQTMMQGLELLAYFRNRAPLDDSGMPKDRFSAEMPDATLATLKIQPSEPRDSAVYFCASGPQGASTEAFFGQGTRLTVV.

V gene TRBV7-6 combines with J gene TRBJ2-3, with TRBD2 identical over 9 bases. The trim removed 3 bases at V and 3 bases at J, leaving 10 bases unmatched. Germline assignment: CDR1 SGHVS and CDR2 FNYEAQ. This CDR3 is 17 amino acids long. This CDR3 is CASSLGRGGGVTDTQYF. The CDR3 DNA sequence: TGTGCCAGCAGCTTGGGCCGAGGCGGGGGGGTTACAGATACGCAGTATTTT. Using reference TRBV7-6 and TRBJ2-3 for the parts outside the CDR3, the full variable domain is GAGVSQSPRYKVTKRGQDVALRCDPISGHVSLYWYRQALGQGPEFLTYFNYEAQQDKSGLPNDRFSAERPEGSISTLTIQRTEQRDSAMYRCASSLGRGGGVTDTQYFGPGTRLTVL.

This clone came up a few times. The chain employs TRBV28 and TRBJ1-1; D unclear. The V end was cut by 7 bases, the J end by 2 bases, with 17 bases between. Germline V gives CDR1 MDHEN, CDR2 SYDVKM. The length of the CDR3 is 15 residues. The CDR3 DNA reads TGTGCCAGCACTCTGGGCCATATGCTAAACACTGAAGCTTTCTTT. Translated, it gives CASTLGHMLNTEAFF.

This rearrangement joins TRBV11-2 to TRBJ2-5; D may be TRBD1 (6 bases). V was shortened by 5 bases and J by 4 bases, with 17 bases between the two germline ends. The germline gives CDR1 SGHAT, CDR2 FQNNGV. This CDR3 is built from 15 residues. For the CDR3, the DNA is TGTGCCAGCAGCCCGGCCGTGGCAGGGGCAGAGACCCAGTACTTC. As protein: CASSPAVAGAETQYF.

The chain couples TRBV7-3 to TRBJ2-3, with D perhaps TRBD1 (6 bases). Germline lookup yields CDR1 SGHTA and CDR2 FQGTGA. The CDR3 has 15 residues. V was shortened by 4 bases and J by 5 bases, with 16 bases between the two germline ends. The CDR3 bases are TGTGCCAGCAGCTCACAGGGCCTATTAGGAGATACGCAGTATTTT. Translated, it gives CASSSQGLLGDTQYF.

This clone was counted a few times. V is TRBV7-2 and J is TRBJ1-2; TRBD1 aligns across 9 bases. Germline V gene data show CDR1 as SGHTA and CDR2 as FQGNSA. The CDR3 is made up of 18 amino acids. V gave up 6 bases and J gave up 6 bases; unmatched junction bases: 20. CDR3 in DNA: TGTGCCAGCAGGGAAGGACCATGGGCCGGGACAGGGAGAAATGGCTACACCTTC. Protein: CASREGPWAGTGRNGYTF.

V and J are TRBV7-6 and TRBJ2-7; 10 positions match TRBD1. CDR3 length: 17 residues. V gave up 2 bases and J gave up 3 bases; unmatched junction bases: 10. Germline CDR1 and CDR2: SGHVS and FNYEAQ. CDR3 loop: CASSLRQGAEIFYEQYF. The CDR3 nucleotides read TGTGCCAGCAGCTTACGACAGGGGGCCGAGATTTTCTACGAGCAGTACTTC.

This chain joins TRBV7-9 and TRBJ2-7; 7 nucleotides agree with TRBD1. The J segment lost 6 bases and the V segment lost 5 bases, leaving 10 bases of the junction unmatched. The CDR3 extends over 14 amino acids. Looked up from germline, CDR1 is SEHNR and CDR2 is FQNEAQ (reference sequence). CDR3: CASSPLSGQPEQYF. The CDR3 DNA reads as TGTGCCAGCAGCCCGCTTTCGGGACAGCCCGAGCAGTACTTC.

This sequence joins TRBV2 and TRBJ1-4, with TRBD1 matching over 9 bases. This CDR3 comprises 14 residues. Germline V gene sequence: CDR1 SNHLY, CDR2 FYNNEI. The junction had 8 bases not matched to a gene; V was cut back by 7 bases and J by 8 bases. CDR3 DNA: TGTGCCAGCAAATATACAGGGGGCGGCGAAAAACTGTTTTTT. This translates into CASKYTGGGEKLFF.

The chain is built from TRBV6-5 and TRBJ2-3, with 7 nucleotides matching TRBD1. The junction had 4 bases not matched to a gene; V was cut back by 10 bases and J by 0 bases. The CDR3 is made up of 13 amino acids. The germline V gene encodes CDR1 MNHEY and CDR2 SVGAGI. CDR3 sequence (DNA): TGTGCCAACCGGGACAGTAGCACAGATACGCAGTATTTT. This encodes CANRDSSTDTQYF.

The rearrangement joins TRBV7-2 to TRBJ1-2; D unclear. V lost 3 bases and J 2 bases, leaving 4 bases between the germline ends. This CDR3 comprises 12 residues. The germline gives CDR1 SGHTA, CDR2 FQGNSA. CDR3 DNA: TGTGCCAGCAGCTTCGGGAACTATGGCTACACCTTC. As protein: CASSFGNYGYTF. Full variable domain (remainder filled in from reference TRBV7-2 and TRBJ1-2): GAGVSQSPSNKVTEKGKDVELRCDPISGHTALYWYRQSLGQGLEFLIYFQGNSAPDKSGLPSDRFSAERTGGSVSTLTIQRTQQEDSAVYLCASSFGNYGYTFGSGTRLTVV.

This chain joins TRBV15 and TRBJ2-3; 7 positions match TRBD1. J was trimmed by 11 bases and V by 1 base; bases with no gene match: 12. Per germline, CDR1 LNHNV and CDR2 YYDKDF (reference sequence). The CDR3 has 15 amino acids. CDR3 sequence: CATSRVGGSFGWQYF. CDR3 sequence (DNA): TGTGCCACCAGCAGAGTAGGGGGCTCCTTTGGATGGCAGTATTTT. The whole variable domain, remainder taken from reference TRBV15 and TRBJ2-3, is DAMVIQNPRYQVTQFGKPVTLSCSQTLNHNVMYWYQQKSSQAPKLLFHYYDKDFNNEADTPDNFQSRRPNTSFCFLDIRSPGLGDTAMYLCATSRVGGSFGWQYFGPGTRLTVL.

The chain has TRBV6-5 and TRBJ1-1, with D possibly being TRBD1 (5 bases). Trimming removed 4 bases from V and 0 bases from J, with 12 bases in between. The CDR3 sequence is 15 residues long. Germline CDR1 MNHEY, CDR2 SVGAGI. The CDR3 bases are TGTGCCAGCAGTTTCAGGGTGTACTTGAACACTGAAGCTTTCTTT. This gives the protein CASSFRVYLNTEAFF.

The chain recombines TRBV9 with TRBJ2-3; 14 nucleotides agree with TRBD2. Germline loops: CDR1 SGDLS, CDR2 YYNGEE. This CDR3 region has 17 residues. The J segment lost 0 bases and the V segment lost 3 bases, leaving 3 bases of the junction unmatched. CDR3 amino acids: CASSGTSGGHSTDTQYF. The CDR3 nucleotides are TGTGCCAGCAGCGGGACTAGCGGGGGGCATAGCACAGATACGCAGTATTTT.

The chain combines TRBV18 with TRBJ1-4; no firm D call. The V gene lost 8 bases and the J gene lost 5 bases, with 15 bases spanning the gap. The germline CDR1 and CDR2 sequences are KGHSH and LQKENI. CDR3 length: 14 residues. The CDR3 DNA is TGTGCCAGCCGATCACCCGGAGGGAATGAAAAACTGTTTTTT. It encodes CASRSPGGNEKLFF.

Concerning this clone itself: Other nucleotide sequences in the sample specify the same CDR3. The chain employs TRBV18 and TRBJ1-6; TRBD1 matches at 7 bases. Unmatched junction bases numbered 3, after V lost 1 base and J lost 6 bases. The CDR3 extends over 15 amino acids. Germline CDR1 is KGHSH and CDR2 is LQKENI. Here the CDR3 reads CASSPRQGGNSPLHF. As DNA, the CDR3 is TGTGCCAGCTCACCACGGCAGGGGGGTAATTCACCCCTCCACTTT.

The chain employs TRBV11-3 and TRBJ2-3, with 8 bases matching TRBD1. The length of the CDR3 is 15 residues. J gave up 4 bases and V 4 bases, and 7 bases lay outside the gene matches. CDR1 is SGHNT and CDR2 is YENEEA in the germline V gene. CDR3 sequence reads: CASSYGQGMSDTQYF. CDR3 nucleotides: TGTGCCAGCAGCTACGGACAGGGCATGTCAGATACGCAGTATTTT.